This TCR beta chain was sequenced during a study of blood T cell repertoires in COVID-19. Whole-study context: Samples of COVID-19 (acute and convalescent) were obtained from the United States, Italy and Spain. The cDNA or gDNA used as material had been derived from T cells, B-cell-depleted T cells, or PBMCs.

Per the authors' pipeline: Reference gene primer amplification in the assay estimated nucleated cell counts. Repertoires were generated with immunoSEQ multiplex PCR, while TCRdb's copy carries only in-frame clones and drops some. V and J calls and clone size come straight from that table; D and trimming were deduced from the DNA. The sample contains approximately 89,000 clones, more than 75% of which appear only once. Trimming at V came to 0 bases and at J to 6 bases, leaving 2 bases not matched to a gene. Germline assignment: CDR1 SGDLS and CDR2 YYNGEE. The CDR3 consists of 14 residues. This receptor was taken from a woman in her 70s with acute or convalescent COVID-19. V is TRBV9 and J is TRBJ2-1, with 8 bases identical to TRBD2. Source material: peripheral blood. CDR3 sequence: CASSVAGGSNEQFF. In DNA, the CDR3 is TGTGCCAGCAGCGTAGCGGGGGGGTCCAATGAGCAGTTCTTC. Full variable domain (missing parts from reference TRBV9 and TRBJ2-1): DSGVTQTPKHLITATGQRVTLRCSPRSGDLSVYWYQQSLDQGLQFLIQYYNGEERAKGNILERFSAQQFPDLHSELNLSSLELGDSALYFCASSVAGGSNEQFFGPGTRLTVL.